This T cell receptor (beta chain) was sequenced in a study of blood T cell repertoires in COVID-19. Study-wide context: There were acute and convalescent COVID-19 samples, and they came from the United States, Italy and Spain. The analysed material was cDNA or gDNA that came from T cells, B-cell-depleted T cells, or PBMCs.

CDR3 length: 13 amino acids. V was clipped by 8 bases and J by 5 bases; unmatched bases: 7. Germline CDR1 reads SGDLS; CDR2 reads YYNGEE. This clone was picked up one time. Original handling: Estimated nucleated cell counts came from reference gene primer amplification. Sequenced by immunoSEQ multiplex PCR; TCRdb stores in-frame clones only, minus some. V and J calls plus clone size are reproduced from that table; the DNA served to infer D and trimming. The sample consists of a few hundred thousand clones, roughly 84% of them appearing once. Sequencing input: peripheral blood. The TCR sequence derives from a man aged 50-60 years with active or convalescent COVID-19. The chain couples TRBV9 to TRBJ2-1, with TRBD2 identical over 7 bases. The DNA of the CDR3 is TGTGCCAGTGGGCTAGCGGCTAACAATGAGCAGTTCTTC. As protein: CASGLAANNEQFF.